This TCR beta chain was documented in a study of blood T cell repertoires in COVID-19. In the study's own analysis: Researchers report that nucleated cell counts were estimated from reference gene primer amplification. Profiled with immunoSEQ multiplex PCR; TCRdb holds only in-frame clones, not every one. V, J and clone size are those of that table, while D and trimming were read from the DNA. This sample yields a few hundred thousand clones, of which around 83% are seen a single time; approximately 1.2% belongs to the top ten. V lost 7 bases and J lost 3; bases outside the gene matches: 13. CDR3 size: 17 residues. Germline CDR1 reads SGHRS; CDR2 reads YFSETQ.

The sample consisted of peripheral blood. The TCR originated in a woman aged 45-65 years with acute or convalescent COVID-19. The chain has TRBV5-1 and TRBJ1-1, with 12 positions matching TRBD1. Here the CDR3 DNA reads TGCGCCAGCTCCAAAACCGGGACAGGGGGCAAGGACACTGAAGCTTTCTTT. Encoded protein: CASSKTGTGGKDTEAFF. Full variable domain (rest looked up from reference TRBV5-1 and TRBJ1-1): KAGVTQTPRYLIKTRGQQVTLSCSPISGHRSVSWYQQTPGQGLQFLFEYFSETQRNKGNFPGRFSGRQFSNSRSEMNVSTLELGDSALYLCASSKTGTGGKDTEAFFGQGTRLTVV.